Following are 2 T cell receptor beta chains from one sample sequenced in a study of T-cell memory formation after mild COVID-19. TCRdb passed the 5' RACE reads through MiXCR, listing each CDR3 protein once. The sample carries approximately 170,000 distinct CDR3 sequences, about an eighth recorded once. The specimen was PBMCs or a T cell subset sorted from them (not recorded which). The receptors were gathered from a man aged 18-30 years who had mild COVID-19 (a few samples of this study predate the infection). Cell type and time point are not known.

This chain links TRBV7-9 with TRBJ1-2; D is unresolved. The V gene's germline CDR1 is SEHNR and CDR2 FQNEAQ (reference sequence). The V end was cut by 5 bases, the J end by 9 bases, with 16 bases between. This CDR3 comprises 13 residues. DNA of the CDR3: TGTGCCAGCAGCAGCGACCGAGGCTTTAGCTACACCTTC. Protein sequence: CASSSDRGFSYTF.

The chain recombines TRBV28 with TRBJ2-1; 12 bases map to TRBD2. The CDR3 has 13 amino acids. CDR1 is MDHEN and CDR2 is SYDVKM in the germline V gene. V was clipped by 2 bases and J by 15 bases; unmatched bases: 5. CDR3 DNA: TGTGCCAGCAGTTTACCTCTAGCGGGGGGGCGGTTCTTC. It translates to CASSLPLAGGRFF.